These T cell receptor beta chains were read from a single sample in a study of a mutant IDH1 vaccine in newly diagnosed glioma. No antigen has been identified for these receptors. Using immunoSEQ multiplex PCR, the repertoire was profiled, and TCRdb retains in-frame clones only, with some absent. The profile shows about 20,000 clones, roughly four fifths of them singletons. The starting material was PBMCs, obtained from a glioma patient whose treatment included an IDH1 peptide vaccine. Every receptor here comes from a man aged 25-40 years with glioma. Both conserved end residues are part of each CDR3. D genes are given only for firm matches. Clone size is shown for a subset of rows, as once, few, many or a class of expanded clone.

j_call clone_size v_call d_call cdr3_nt cdr3_aa
TRBJ1-2 - TRBV5-6 - TGTGCCAGCAGCTTGGTTGCCGGGCGCGCCTATGGCTACACCTTC CASSLVAGRAYGYTF
TRBJ1-3 - TRBV2 - TGTGCCAGCAATTCGCGGTCCGGAAGCTCTGGAAACACCATATATTTT CASNSRSGSSGNTIYF
TRBJ2-1 once TRBV5-6 - TGTGCCAGCAGCTTGAGGCATGAGCAGTTCTTC CASSLRHEQFF
TRBJ2-3 - TRBV14 - TGTGCCAGCAGCTCGAAGTGGGGGGATGATACGCAGTATTTT CASSSKWGDDTQYF
TRBJ1-1 - TRBV4-2 TRBD1 TGTGCCAGCAGCCAAGATTTGGGGACAGGGAGAAGGACTGAAGCTTTCTTT CASSQDLGTGRRTEAFF
TRBJ1-1 - TRBV9 - TGTGCCAGCAGCGTAACAGCCAACACTGAAGCTTTCTTT CASSVTANTEAFF
TRBJ1-1 - TRBV6-6 - TGTGCCAGCAGCCTCAGACATGAAGCTTTCTTT CASSLRHEAFF
TRBJ2-1 - TRBV6-1 TRBD2 TGTGCCAGCTCCGGCGGGAGCGGGAGTTGGGATGAGCAGTTCTTC CASSGGSGSWDEQFF
TRBJ2-7 - TRBV2 - TGTGCCAGCAGTAGGGACGGGGCCTACGAGCAGTACTTC CASSRDGAYEQYF
TRBJ1-3 once TRBV5-6 - TGTGCCAGCAGCTTGGACAGGGGAAACACCATATATTTT CASSLDRGNTIYF
TRBJ1-1 - TRBV4-1 TRBD1 TGCGCCAGCAGCCGGACCGACAGGGAGAACACTGAAGCTTTCTTT CASSRTDRENTEAFF
TRBJ2-1 - TRBV7-9 - TGTGCCAGCAGCCCAGCGCGGGACTGGAATGAGCAGTTCTTC CASSPARDWNEQFF
TRBJ2-3 - TRBV6-5 TRBD2 TGTGCCAGCCATTTGGGACTAGACGAGGGGGATACGCAGTATTTT CASHLGLDEGDTQYF
TRBJ1-5 - TRBV19 TRBD1 TGTGCCAGTAGTATAATGGACAGGGGGGTACAGCCCCAGCATTTT CASSIMDRGVQPQHF
TRBJ1-5 - TRBV4-2 - TGTGCCAGCAGCCATACGGGGAGAGAGAGAAGTCAGCCCCAGCATTTT CASSHTGRERSQPQHF
TRBJ2-1 - TRBV5-1 TRBD2 TGCGCCAGCAGCTTCCGACTAGCGGGAGCCTACAATGAGCAGTTCTTC CASSFRLAGAYNEQFF
TRBJ2-1 - TRBV7-6 TRBD1 TGTGCCAGCAGCCCTTGGGGACAGAGCTCCTACAATGAGCAGTTCTTC CASSPWGQSSYNEQFF